This T cell receptor beta chain was retrieved from a study of cytomegalovirus exposure and HLA in healthy donors. This clone was detected only a few times. The antigen remains undetermined. PCR primers comprised 60 Vbeta and 13 Jbeta primers. In the original analysis: Later analysis identified tens of millions of unique TCR beta chains, approximately 10 million shared. Here immunoSEQ multiplex PCR was the method, and the copy in TCRdb shows in-frame clones only, minus some. D and trimming come from the DNA, and the V and J calls and clone size come from that table. The sample shows 120,000 or so clones, around three quarters of them seen only once. Whole-study results and caveats: TCR beta V segments were, for the most part, productive about 87% or about 30% of the time in an earlier analysis. Investigators reported some 150 TCR beta chains as tied to cytomegalovirus. When analyzed later, the rates of TCR association showed variation by HLA locus, with DRB1 the most and HLA-C the fewest.

The sequence was obtained from a female donor in good health and CMV-seronegative. Sequenced material: PBMCs.

The CDR3 protein is CASKGEGTGVGNTIYF. As DNA, the CDR3 is TGTGCCAGCAAGGGCGAGGGGACAGGGGTTGGAAACACCATATATTTT. The J gene is TRBJ1-3, the V gene TRBV7-9; 10 bases match TRBD1. The germline CDR1 and CDR2 sequences are SEHNR and FQNEAQ (reference sequence). CDR3 length: 16 residues. Losses at the gene ends were 7 bases for V and 3 bases for J; bases not matched to a gene: 9.